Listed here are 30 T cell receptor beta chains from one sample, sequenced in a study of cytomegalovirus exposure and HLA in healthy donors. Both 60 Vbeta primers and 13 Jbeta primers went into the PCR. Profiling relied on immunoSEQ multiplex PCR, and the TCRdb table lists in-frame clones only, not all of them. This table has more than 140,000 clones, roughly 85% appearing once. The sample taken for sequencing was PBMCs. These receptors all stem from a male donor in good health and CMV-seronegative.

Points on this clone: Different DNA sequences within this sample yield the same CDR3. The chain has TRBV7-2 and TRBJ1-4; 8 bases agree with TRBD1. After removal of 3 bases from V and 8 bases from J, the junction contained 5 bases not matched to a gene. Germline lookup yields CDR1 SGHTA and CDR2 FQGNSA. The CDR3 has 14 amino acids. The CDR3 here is CASSLDRVDEKLFF. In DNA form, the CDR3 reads TGTGCCAGCAGCTTGGACAGGGTGGACGAAAAACTGTTTTTT.

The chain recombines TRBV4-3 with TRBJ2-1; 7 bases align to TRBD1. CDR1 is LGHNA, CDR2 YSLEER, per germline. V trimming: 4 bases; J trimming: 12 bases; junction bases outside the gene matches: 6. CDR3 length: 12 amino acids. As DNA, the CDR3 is TGCGCCAGCAGCCTTCTCGGGGACAGGCAGTTCTTC. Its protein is CASSLLGDRQFF.

The CDR3 nucleotides are TGTGCCAGCAGCTTGGGACTAGCGGGAAAGAACACCGGGGAGCTGTTTTTT. It specifies CASSLGLAGKNTGELFF. The chain is built from TRBV5-6 and TRBJ2-2, with 11 bases aligning to TRBD2. Germline loops: CDR1 SGHDT, CDR2 YYEEEE. The CDR3 covers 17 residues. Losses at the gene ends were 0 bases for V and 1 base for J; bases not matched to a gene: 2.

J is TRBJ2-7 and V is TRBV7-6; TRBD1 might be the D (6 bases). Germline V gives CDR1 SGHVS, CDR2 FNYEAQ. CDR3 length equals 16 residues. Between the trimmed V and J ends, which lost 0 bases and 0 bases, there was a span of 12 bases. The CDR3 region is CASSLAPGQISYEQYF. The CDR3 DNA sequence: TGTGCCAGCAGCTTAGCCCCCGGACAGATCTCCTACGAGCAGTACTTC.

The CDR3 bases are TGTGCCAGCACCCTGAGGGCCCTCAATGAGCAGTTCTTC. It codes for CASTLRALNEQFF. The chain uses TRBV11-3 and TRBJ2-1; tentatively, D is TRBD2 (5 bases). CDR3 length: 13 amino acids. Trimming left V 7 bases short and J 6 bases short, with 13 bases between. Germline V gene data show CDR1 as SGHNT and CDR2 as YENEEA.

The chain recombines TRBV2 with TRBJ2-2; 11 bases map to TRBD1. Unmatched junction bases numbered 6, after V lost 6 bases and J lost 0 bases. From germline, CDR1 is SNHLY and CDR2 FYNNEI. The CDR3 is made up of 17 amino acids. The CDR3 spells CASRGRTGGTNTGELFF. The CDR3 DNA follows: TGTGCCAGCAGGGGAAGGACAGGGGGCACGAACACCGGGGAGCTGTTTTTT.

The CDR3 region is CASSRAGGRSSYEQYF. In DNA form, the CDR3 reads TGTGCCAGCAGCAGAGCGGGGGGAAGAAGCTCCTACGAGCAGTACTTC. The V and J genes are TRBV5-4 and TRBJ2-7, with 9 positions matching TRBD2. The ends lost 4 bases at V and 0 bases at J; junction bases unmatched: 8. This CDR3 region has 16 residues. Germline V gives CDR1 SGHNT, CDR2 YYREEE (reference sequence).

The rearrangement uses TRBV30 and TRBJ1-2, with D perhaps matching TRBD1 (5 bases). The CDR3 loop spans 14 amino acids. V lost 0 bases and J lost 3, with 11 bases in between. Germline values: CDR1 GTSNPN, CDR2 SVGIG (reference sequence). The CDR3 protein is CAWSVGDRDYGYTF. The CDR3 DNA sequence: TGTGCCTGGAGTGTAGGGGATCGGGACTATGGCTACACCTTC.

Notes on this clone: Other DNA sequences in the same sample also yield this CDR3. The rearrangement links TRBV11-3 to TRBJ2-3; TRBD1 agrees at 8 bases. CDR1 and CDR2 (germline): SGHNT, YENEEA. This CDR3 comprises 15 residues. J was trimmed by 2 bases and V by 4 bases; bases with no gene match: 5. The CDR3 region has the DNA TGTGCCAGCAGCTCCGGGACAGGCCTCACAGATACGCAGTATTTT. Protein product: CASSSGTGLTDTQYF.

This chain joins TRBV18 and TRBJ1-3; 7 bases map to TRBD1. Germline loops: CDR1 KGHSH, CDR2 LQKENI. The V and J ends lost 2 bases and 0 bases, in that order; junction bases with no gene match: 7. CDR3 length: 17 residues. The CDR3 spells CASSPSAQGDSGNTIYF. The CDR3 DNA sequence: TGTGCCAGCTCACCATCGGCTCAGGGGGACTCTGGAAACACCATATATTTT.

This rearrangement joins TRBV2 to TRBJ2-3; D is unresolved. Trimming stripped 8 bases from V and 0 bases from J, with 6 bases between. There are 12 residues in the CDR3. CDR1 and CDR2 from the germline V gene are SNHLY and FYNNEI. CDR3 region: CASSFSTDTQYF. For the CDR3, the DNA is TGTGCCAGCTCCTTTAGCACAGATACGCAGTATTTT.

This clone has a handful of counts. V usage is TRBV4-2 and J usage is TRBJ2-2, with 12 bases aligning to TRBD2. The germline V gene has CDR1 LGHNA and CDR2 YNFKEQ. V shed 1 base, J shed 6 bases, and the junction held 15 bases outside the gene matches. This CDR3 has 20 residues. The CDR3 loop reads CASSQVEASGRAGGAGELFF. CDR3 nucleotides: TGTGCCAGCAGCCAAGTTGAGGCTAGCGGGAGGGCCGGGGGGGCCGGGGAGCTGTTTTTT.

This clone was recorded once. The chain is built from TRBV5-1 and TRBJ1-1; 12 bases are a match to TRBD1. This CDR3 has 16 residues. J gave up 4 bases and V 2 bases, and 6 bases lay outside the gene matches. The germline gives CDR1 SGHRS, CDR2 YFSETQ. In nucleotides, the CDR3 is TGCGCCAGCAGCTTCCGGGACAGGGGGCCCGGCACTGAAGCTTTCTTT. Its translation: CASSFRDRGPGTEAFF.

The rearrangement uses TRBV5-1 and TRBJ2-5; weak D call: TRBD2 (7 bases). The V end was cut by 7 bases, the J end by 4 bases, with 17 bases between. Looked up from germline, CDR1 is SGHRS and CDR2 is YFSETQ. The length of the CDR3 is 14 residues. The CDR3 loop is CASSLGGPGETQYF. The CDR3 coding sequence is TGCGCCAGCTCCCTCGGGGGGCCGGGAGAGACCCAGTACTTC. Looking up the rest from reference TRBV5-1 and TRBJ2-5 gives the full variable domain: KAGVTQTPRYLIKTRGQQVTLSCSPISGHRSVSWYQQTPGQGLQFLFEYFSETQRNKGNFPGRFSGRQFSNSRSEMNVSTLELGDSALYLCASSLGGPGETQYFGPGTRLLVL.

This CDR3 is CASSLEHPGGGYTF. CDR3 nucleotide sequence: TGCGCCAGCAGCTTGGAACATCCGGGTGGTGGCTACACCTTC. The gene calls are TRBV5-1 and TRBJ1-2; no clear D. Trimming stripped 0 bases from V and 7 bases from J, with 13 bases between. Germline V CDR1 and CDR2: SGHRS, YFSETQ. The CDR3 has 14 amino acids.

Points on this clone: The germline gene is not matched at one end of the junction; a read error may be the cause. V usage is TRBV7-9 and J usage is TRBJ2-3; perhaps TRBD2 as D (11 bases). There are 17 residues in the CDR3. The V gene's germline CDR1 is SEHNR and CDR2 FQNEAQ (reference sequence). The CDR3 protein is CSSSLAGGDRGRDTQYF. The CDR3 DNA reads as TGTTCCAGCAGCTTAGCGGGGGGGGACAGGGGTAGAGATACGCAGTATTTT.

As DNA, the CDR3 is TGTGCCAGCAGCCCCTGGACTAGCGGGACCAATGAGCAGTTCTTC. Residues: CASSPWTSGTNEQFF. This chain uses TRBV9 with TRBJ2-1, with 12 bases identical to TRBD2. Per the germline V gene, CDR1 is SGDLS and CDR2 is YYNGEE. With 4 bases clipped from V and 6 bases from J, the junction kept 5 bases outside the gene matches. This CDR3 is 15 amino acids long.

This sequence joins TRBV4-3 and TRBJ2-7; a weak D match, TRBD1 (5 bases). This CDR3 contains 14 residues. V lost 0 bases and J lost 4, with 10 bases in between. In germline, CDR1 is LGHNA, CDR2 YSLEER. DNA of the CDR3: TGCGCCAGCAGCCAAGATCAGGGTATTTACGAGCAGTACTTC. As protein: CASSQDQGIYEQYF.

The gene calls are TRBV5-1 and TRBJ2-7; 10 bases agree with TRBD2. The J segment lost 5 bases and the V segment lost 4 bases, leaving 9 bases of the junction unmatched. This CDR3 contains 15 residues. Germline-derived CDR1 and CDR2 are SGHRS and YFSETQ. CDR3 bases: TGCGCCAGCAGCAAAGATAGCGGGAGGACGCACGAGCAGTACTTC. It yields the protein CASSKDSGRTHEQYF.

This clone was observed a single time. The CDR3 nucleotides are TGTGCCAGCAGCTGGACAGGGGGTCCCGGGGAGCTGTTTTTT. Amino acid sequence: CASSWTGGPGELFF. J is TRBJ2-2 and V is TRBV5-5; 10 bases are a match to TRBD1. This CDR3 has 14 residues. Germline V gene data show CDR1 as SGHKS and CDR2 as YYEKEE (reference sequence). After removal of 3 bases from V and 6 bases from J, the junction contained 2 bases not matched to a gene.

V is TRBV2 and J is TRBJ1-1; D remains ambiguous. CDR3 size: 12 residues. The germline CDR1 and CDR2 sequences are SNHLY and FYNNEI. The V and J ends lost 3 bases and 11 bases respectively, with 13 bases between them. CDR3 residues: CASSDFEPGAFF. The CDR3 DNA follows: TGTGCCAGCAGTGATTTTGAACCGGGGGCTTTCTTT.

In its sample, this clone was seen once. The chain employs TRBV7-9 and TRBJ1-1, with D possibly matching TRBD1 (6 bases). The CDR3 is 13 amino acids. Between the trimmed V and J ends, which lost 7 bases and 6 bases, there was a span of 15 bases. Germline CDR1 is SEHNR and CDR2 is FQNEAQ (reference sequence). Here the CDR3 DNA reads TGTGCCAGCACCTTGACAGGAAACTCTGAAGCTTTCTTT. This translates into CASTLTGNSEAFF.

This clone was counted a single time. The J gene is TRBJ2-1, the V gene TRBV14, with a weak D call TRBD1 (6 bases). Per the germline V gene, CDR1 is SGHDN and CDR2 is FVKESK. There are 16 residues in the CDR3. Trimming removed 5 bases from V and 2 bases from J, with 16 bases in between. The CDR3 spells CASSEGQRLTYNEQFF. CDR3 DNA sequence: TGTGCCAGCAGCGAAGGACAGCGATTAACCTACAATGAGCAGTTCTTC.

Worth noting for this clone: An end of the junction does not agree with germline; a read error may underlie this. The CDR3 DNA is TGTGCCAGTAGTATAACGGGACAGGGTGGCGGCTACGCCTTC. This codes for CASSITGQGGGYAF. This chain uses TRBV19 with TRBJ1-2; 9 bases agree with TRBD1. This CDR3 region has 14 residues. Germline V gene data show CDR1 as LNHDA and CDR2 as SQIVND (reference sequence).

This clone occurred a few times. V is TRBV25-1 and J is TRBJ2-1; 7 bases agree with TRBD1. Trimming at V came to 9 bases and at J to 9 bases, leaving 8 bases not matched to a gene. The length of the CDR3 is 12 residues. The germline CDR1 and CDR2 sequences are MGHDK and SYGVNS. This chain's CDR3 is CASIDRVAEQFF. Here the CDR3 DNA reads TGTGCCAGTATTGACAGGGTAGCTGAGCAGTTCTTC.

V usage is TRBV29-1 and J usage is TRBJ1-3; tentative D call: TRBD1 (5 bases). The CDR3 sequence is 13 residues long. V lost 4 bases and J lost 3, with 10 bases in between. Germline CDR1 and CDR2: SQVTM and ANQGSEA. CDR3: CSVAGTLGNTIYF. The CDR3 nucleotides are TGCAGCGTTGCCGGGACTCTTGGAAACACCATATATTTT.

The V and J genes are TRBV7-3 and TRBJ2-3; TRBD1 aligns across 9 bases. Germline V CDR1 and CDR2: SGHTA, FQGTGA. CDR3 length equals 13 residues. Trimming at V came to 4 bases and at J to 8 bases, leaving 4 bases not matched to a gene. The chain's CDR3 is CASSSGQGATQYF. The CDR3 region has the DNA TGTGCCAGCAGCTCGGGACAGGGTGCTACGCAGTATTTT.

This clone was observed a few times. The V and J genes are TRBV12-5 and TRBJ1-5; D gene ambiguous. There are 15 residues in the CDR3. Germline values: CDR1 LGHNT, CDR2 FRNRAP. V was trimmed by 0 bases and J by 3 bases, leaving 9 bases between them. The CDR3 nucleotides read TGTGCTAGTGGTTTGGTAGCACCGAACAATCAGCCCCAGCATTTT. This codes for CASGLVAPNNQPQHF. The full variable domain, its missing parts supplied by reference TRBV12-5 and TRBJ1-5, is DARVTQTPRHKVTEMGQEVTMRCQPILGHNTVFWYRQTMMQGLELLAYFRNRAPLDDSGMPKDRFSAEMPDATLATLKIQPSEPRDSAVYFCASGLVAPNNQPQHFGDGTRLSIL.

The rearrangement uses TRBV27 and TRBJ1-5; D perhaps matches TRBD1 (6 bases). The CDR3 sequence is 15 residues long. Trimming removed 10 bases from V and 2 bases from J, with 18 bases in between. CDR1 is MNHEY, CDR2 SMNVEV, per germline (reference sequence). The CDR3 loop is CAIPRGGIGNQPQHF. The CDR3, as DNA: TGTGCCATCCCGAGGGGGGGGATAGGCAATCAGCCCCAGCATTTT.

The chain's CDR3 is CASSFGGLPYGYTF. Written as DNA, the CDR3 is TGTGCCAGCAGTTTTGGAGGACTCCCCTATGGCTACACCTTC. The chain links TRBV27 to TRBJ1-2; no firm D call. CDR3 length: 14 residues. V lost 3 bases and J lost 4, with 12 bases in between. Germline loops: CDR1 MNHEY, CDR2 SMNVEV (reference sequence).